Listed below are T cell receptor beta chains from one sample, sequenced in a study of CD8 T cells in ankylosing spondylitis. Via MiXCR, TCRdb re-called the 5' RACE reads, giving one row per CDR3 protein. The sample holds 30,000 to 45,000 distinct CDR3 sequences; around an eighth are singletons and the top ten take 32%. The specimen sequenced was synovial fluid, either unsorted or a sorted T cell fraction (not recorded which). The source of these receptors is a male donor with ankylosing spondylitis. CDR3s include the opening cysteine and the closing phenylalanine or tryptophan. Fields, in order: clone size, CDR3 length, V gene, D gene, J gene, CDR3 protein, CDR3 DNA. A D gene is named only where the DNA matches it firmly. Expanded clones get a size class; other rows say once, few or many, or leave the size out.

>many|14|TRBV6-1|NA|TRBJ1-6
CASNARTYNSPLHF
TGTGCCAGCAATGCTCGAACCTATAATTCACCCCTCCACTTT
>NA|12|TRBV7-6|NA|TRBJ2-3
CASSTSTDTQYF
TGTGCCAGCAGCACAAGCACAGATACGCAGTATTTT
>many|14|TRBV28|NA|TRBJ1-4
CASSLTGPNEKLFF
TGTGCCAGCAGTTTGACAGGCCCTAATGAAAAACTGTTTTTT
>few|14|TRBV6-4|NA|TRBJ2-3
CASRGTSPTDTQYF
TGTGCCAGCAGGGGCACTTCTCCCACAGATACGCAGTATTTT
>many|13|TRBV20-1|NA|TRBJ1-6
CSARGQGDITLHF
TGCAGTGCTAGGGGGCAGGGAGATATAACCCTCCACTTT
>few|20|TRBV18|NA|TRBJ1-5
CASSPPRQLALLRENQPQHF
TGTGCCAGCTCACCACCCCGGCAGTTGGCCCTTCTTAGGGAAAATCAGCCCCAGCATTTT
>few|15|TRBV2|TRBD1|TRBJ1-4
CASTPPGRDREKLFF
TGTGCCAGCACCCCCCCCGGGCGGGACAGGGAAAAACTGTTTTTT
>once|16|TRBV4-2|TRBD1|TRBJ1-5
CASSQGPGQSNQPQHF
TGTGCCAGCAGCCAAGGACCGGGACAGTCCAATCAGCCCCAGCATTTT
>NA|14|TRBV6-2/TRBV6-3|TRBD1|TRBJ2-3
CASSYGQATDTQYF
TGTGCCAGCAGTTACGGACAGGCCACAGATACGCAGTATTTT
>NA|16|TRBV6-1|NA|TRBJ1-1
CASSPSGWGAFTEAFF
TGTGCCAGCAGCCCCAGCGGGTGGGGCGCCTTCACTGAAGCTTTCTTT
>few|18|TRBV4-1|TRBD1|TRBJ2-1
CASSQAARDRGLRNEQFF
TGCGCCAGCAGCCAAGCAGCCCGGGACAGGGGGCTAAGAAATGAGCAGTTCTTC
>many|16|TRBV4-1|TRBD1|TRBJ2-7
CASSLHPGTGAYEQYF
TGCGCCAGCAGCCTACACCCCGGGACAGGGGCCTACGAGCAGTACTTC
>few|10|TRBV18|NA|TRBJ2-7
CASSRSEQYF
TGTGCCAGCTCCCGGTCGGAGCAGTACTTC
>NA|14|TRBV2|TRBD1|TRBJ2-2
CASSKTGEFGELFF
TGTGCCAGCAGCAAAACAGGGGAGTTCGGGGAGCTGTTTTTT
>few|17|TRBV7-6|TRBD2|TRBJ2-2
CASSQSQGTKNTGELFF
TGTGCCAGCAGCCAAAGCCAAGGGACTAAGAACACCGGGGAGCTGTTTTTT
>few|20|TRBV6-2/TRBV6-3|NA|TRBJ1-4
CASSYSSNAGRSGTNEKLFF
TGTGCCAGCAGTTACTCGAGTAACGCAGGTAGAAGCGGAACTAATGAAAAACTGTTTTTT
>many|15|TRBV6-1|TRBD2|TRBJ2-3
CASSETSGGADTQYF
TGTGCCAGCAGTGAAACTAGCGGGGGGGCAGATACGCAGTATTTT
>NA|15|TRBV13|TRBD1|TRBJ2-7
CASSHDRGWSGEQYF
TGTGCCAGCAGCCACGACAGGGGGTGGTCCGGCGAGCAGTACTTC
>NA|13|TRBV5-1|NA|TRBJ2-7
CASRGTAAYEQYF
TGCGCCAGCCGTGGAACAGCAGCCTACGAGCAGTACTTC
>NA|17|TRBV7-3|TRBD2|TRBJ2-1
CASSFLGRLAGYNEQFF
TGTGCCAGCAGCTTTCTGGGGCGACTAGCGGGGTACAATGAGCAGTTCTTC
>few|11|TRBV12-3/TRBV12-4|NA|TRBJ2-7
CASSPGTEQYF
TGTGCCAGCAGCCCGGGGACCGAGCAGTACTTC
>NA|16|TRBV24-1|TRBD2|TRBJ2-1
CATSDPTAGGDNEQFF
TGTGCCACCAGTGATCCTACAGCGGGGGGTGATAATGAGCAGTTCTTC
>few|17|TRBV7-9|TRBD2|TRBJ2-1
CASSTGLAGVLQNEQFF
TGTGCCAGCAGCACCGGACTAGCGGGAGTCTTGCAGAATGAGCAGTTCTTC
>few|13|TRBV11-2|TRBD1|TRBJ2-1
CASSFDREYEQFF
TGTGCCAGCAGCTTCGACAGGGAATATGAGCAGTTCTTC
>NA|13|TRBV16|NA|TRBJ2-2
CASSRGNTGELFF
TGTGCCAGCAGCCGGGGGAACACCGGGGAGCTGTTTTTT
>NA|15|TRBV11-2|NA|TRBJ1-2
CASSLVLTKDYGYTF
TGTGCCAGCAGCTTAGTCCTTACCAAGGACTATGGCTACACCTTC
>NA|15|TRBV5-1|TRBD1|TRBJ1-2
CASSVTGRYGYGYTF
TGCGCCAGCAGTGTGACAGGGCGCTACGGCTATGGCTACACCTTC
>few|11|TRBV10-2|NA|TRBJ1-2
CASGQNYGYTF
TGCGCCAGCGGACAGAACTATGGCTACACCTTC
>many|17|TRBV4-3|TRBD2|TRBJ2-3
CASSQVLAGGPADTQYF
TGCGCCAGCAGCCAAGTACTAGCGGGAGGGCCGGCAGATACGCAGTATTTT
>many|12|TRBV20-1|NA|TRBJ1-4
CSLAGGGEKLFF
TGCAGTCTCGCGGGCGGGGGAGAAAAACTGTTTTTT
>NA|13|TRBV19|NA|TRBJ2-5
CASSTYPGETQYF
TGTGCCAGTAGTACCTATCCGGGGGAGACCCAGTACTTC
>many|14|TRBV29-1|NA|TRBJ2-1
CSVRGGVGHNEQFF
TGCAGCGTTCGTGGAGGAGTGGGCCACAATGAGCAGTTCTTC
>many|17|TRBV7-6|TRBD2|TRBJ2-1
CASSLAVAGEAYNEQFF
TGTGCCAGCAGCTTAGCTGTAGCGGGAGAAGCCTACAATGAGCAGTTCTTC
>many|12|TRBV29-1|NA|TRBJ2-3
CSVARGADTQYF
TGCAGCGTCGCTCGAGGGGCAGATACGCAGTATTTT
>few|13|TRBV7-9|NA|TRBJ2-3
CASSFEGTDTQYF
TGTGCCAGCAGCTTTGAAGGCACAGATACGCAGTATTTT
>NA|19|TRBV3-1|NA|TRBJ2-6
CASSKHVPWALGGANVLTF
TGTGCCTCCTCCAAGCATGTCCCTTGGGCTCTGGGTGGGGCCAACGTCCTGACTTTC
>NA|18|TRBV2|NA|TRBJ2-7
CASSEDGQRTIVSYEQYF
TGTGCCAGCAGTGAGGACGGACAGCGGACAATTGTGTCCTACGAGCAGTACTTC
>many|14|TRBV20-1|NA|TRBJ2-1
CSARSGLDYNEQFF
TGCAGTGCTAGATCGGGACTCGACTACAATGAGCAGTTCTTC
>many|13|TRBV10-3|TRBD2|TRBJ2-7
CAIAGGFTYEQYF
TGTGCCATCGCGGGAGGGTTTACCTACGAGCAGTACTTC
>NA|15|TRBV20-1|TRBD2|TRBJ2-7
CSASLLAGGPYEQYF
TGCAGTGCTAGTTTACTAGCGGGAGGGCCGTACGAGCAGTACTTC
>many|14|TRBV20-1|TRBD1|TRBJ1-3
CSARDGTGIDTIYF
TGCAGTGCTAGAGACGGGACAGGGATAGACACCATATATTTT